This T cell receptor (beta chain) was identified in a study of blood T cell repertoires in COVID-19. Study in general: T cells, B-cell-depleted T cells, or PBMCs provided the cDNA or gDNA that served as material.

Clinical histories supplied by participants themselves formed the basis of cohort assignment. Assay used: immunoSEQ multiplex PCR; TCRdb lists only in-frame clones, some missing. Of around 340,000 clones listed, approximately 86% were seen once; the top ten hold 4% to 5.5%. There are 16 residues in the CDR3. The germline CDR1 and CDR2 sequences are LGHDT and YNNKEL (reference sequence). V shed 0 bases and J 3 bases; nucleotides not matched to a gene: 3. The sequencing sample was made of PBMCs or T cells enriched from blood (not recorded which). V gene TRBV3-1 (or the pseudogene TRBV3-2) combines with J gene TRBJ1-1, with TRBD1 identical over 11 bases. This TCR derives from a woman aged 40 to 50 with acute COVID-19. CDR3 residues: CASSQDRTGGDTEAFF. The DNA for the CDR3 is TGTGCCAGCAGCCAAGATCGGACAGGGGGCGACACTGAAGCTTTCTTT.